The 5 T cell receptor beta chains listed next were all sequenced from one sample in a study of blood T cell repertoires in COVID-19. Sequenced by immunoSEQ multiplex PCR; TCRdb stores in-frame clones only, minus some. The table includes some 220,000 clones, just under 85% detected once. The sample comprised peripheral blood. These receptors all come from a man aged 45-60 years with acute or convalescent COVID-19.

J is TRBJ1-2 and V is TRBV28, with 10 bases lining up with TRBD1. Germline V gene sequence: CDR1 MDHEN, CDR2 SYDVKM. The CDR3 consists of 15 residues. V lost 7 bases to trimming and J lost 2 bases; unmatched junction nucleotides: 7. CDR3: CASTYRTGGNYGYTF. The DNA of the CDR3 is TGTGCCAGCACCTACAGGACAGGGGGAAACTATGGCTACACCTTC.

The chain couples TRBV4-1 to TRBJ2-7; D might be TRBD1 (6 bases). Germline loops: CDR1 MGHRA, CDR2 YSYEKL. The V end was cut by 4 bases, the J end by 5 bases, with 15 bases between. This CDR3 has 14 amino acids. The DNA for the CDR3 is TGCGCCAGCAGCCCACTTAATCAGGGGCACGAGCAGTACTTC. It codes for CASSPLNQGHEQYF.

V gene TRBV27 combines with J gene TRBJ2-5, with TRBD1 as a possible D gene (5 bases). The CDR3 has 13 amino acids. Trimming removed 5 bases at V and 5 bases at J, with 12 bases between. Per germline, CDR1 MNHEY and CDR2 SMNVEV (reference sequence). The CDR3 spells CASSPRVGETQYF. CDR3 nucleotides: TGTGCCAGCAGTCCCAGGGTGGGGGAGACCCAGTACTTC.

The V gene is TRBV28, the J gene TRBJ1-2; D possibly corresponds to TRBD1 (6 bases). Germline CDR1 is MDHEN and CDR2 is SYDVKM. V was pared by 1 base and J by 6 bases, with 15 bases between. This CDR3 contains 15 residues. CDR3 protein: CASSLSEQGINGYTF. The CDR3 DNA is TGTGCCAGCAGTTTATCCGAACAGGGTATAAATGGCTACACCTTC.

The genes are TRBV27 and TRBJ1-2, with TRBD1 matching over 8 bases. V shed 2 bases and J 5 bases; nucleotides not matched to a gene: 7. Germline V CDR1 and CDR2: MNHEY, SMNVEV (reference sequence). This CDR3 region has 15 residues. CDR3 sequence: CASSLRQGNLYGYTF. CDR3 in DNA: TGTGCCAGCAGTTTAAGACAGGGGAACTTATATGGCTACACCTTC.